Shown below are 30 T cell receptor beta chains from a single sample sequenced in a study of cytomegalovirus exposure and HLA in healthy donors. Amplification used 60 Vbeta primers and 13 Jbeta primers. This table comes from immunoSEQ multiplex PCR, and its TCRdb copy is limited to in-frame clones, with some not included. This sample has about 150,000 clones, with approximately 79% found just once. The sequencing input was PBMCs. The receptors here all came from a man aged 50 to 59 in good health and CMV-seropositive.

In nucleotides, the CDR3 is TGTGCCAGCAGCCAGTGGCGGACAGGTATTAACTATGGCTACACCTTC. Encoded protein: CASSQWRTGINYGYTF. This chain uses TRBV7-9 with TRBJ1-2, with 7 bases lining up with TRBD1. V was pared by 5 bases and J by 1 base, with 10 bases of the junction left unmatched. The CDR3 consists of 16 residues. The germline CDR1 and CDR2 sequences are SEHNR and FQNEAQ (reference sequence). Full variable domain (missing parts from reference TRBV7-9 and TRBJ1-2): DTGVSQNPRHKITKRGQNVTFRCDPISEHNRLYWYRQTLGQGPEFLTYFQNEAQLEKSRLLSDRFSAERPKGSFSTLEIQRTEQGDSAMYLCASSQWRTGINYGYTFGSGTRLTVV.

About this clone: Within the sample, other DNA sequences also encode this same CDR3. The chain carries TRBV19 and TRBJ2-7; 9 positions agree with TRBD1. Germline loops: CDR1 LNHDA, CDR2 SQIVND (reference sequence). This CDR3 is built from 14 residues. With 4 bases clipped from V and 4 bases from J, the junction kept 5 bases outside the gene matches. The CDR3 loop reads CASSRRDREYEQYF. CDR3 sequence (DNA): TGTGCCAGTAGTAGGAGGGACAGGGAATACGAGCAGTACTTC.

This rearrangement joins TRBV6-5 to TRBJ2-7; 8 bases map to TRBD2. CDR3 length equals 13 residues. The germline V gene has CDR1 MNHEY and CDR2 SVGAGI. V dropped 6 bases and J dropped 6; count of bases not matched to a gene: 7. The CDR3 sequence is CASRDRAGGEQYF. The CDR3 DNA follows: TGTGCCAGCAGGGACCGGGCGGGAGGCGAGCAGTACTTC.

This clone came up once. The CDR3 DNA follows: TGCGCCAGCAGCCCAGAACTAAACACTGAAGCTTTCTTT. Translating it yields CASSPELNTEAFF. This rearrangement joins TRBV10-1 to TRBJ1-1; D gene ambiguous. Trimming left V 6 bases short and J 2 bases short, with 10 bases between. The CDR3 is made up of 13 amino acids. CDR1 is WNHNN, CDR2 SYGVQD, per germline (reference sequence).

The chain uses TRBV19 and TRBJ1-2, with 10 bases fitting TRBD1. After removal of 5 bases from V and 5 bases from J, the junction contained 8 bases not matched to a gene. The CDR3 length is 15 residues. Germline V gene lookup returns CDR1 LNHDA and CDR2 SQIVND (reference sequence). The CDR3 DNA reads TGTGCCAGTAGTCCGACAGGGGGCCTCGTTTATGGCTACACCTTC. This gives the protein CASSPTGGLVYGYTF. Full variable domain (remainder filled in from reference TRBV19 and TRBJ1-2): DGGITQSPKYLFRKEGQNVTLSCEQNLNHDAMYWYRQDPGQGLRLIYYSQIVNDFQKGDIAEGYSVSREKKESFPLTVTSAQKNPTAFYLCASSPTGGLVYGYTFGSGTRLTVV.

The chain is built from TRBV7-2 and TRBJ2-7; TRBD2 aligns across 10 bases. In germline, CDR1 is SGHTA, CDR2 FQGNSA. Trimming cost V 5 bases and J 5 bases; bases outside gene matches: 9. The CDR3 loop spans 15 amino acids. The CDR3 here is CASSPFSGRTHEQYF. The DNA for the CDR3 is TGTGCCAGCAGCCCCTTTAGCGGGAGGACCCACGAGCAGTACTTC.

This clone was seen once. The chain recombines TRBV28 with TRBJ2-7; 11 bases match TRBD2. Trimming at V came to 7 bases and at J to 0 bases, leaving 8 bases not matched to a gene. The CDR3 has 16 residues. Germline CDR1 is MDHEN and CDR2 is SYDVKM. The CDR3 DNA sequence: TGTGCCAGCACCGTTAGCGGGAGGGGGACCTCCTACGAGCAGTACTTC. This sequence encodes CASTVSGRGTSYEQYF.

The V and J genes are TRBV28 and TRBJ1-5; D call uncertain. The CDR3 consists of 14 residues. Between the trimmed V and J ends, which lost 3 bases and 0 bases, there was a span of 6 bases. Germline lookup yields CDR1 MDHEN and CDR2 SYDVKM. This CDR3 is CASSFGSSNQPQHF. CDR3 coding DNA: TGTGCCAGCAGTTTTGGCAGTAGCAATCAGCCCCAGCATTTT.

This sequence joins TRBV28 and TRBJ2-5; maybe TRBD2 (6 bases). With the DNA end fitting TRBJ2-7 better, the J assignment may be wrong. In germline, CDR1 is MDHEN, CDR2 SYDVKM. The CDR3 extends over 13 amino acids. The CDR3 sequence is CASRLTSYYEQYF. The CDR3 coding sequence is TGTGCCAGCAGACTGACTAGTTACTACGAGCAGTACTTC.

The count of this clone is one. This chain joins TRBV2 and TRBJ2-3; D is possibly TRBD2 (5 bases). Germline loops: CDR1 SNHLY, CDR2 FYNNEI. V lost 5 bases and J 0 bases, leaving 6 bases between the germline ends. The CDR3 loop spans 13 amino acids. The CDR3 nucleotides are TGTGCCAGCAGTCGGACTAGCACAGATACGCAGTATTTT. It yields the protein CASSRTSTDTQYF.

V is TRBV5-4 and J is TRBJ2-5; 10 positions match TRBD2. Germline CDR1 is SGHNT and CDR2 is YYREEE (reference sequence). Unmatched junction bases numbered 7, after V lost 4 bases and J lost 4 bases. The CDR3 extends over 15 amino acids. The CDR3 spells CASSDEREGGETQYF. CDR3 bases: TGTGCCAGCAGCGACGAGCGGGAGGGAGGAGAGACCCAGTACTTC.

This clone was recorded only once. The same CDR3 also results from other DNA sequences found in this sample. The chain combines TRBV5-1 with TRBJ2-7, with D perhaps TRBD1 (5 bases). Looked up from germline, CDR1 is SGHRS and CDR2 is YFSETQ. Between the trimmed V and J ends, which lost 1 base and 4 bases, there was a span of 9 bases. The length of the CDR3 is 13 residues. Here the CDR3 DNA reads TGCGCCAGCAGCTTGCGGCAGGGATACGAGCAGTACTTC. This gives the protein CASSLRQGYEQYF.

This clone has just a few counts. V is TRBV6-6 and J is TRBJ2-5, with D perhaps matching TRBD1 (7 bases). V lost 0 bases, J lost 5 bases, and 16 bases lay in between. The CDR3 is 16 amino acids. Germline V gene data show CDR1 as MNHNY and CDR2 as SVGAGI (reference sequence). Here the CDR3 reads CASSYSQGGHEETQYF. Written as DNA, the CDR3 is TGTGCCAGCAGTTACTCTCAGGGGGGTCATGAGGAGACCCAGTACTTC.

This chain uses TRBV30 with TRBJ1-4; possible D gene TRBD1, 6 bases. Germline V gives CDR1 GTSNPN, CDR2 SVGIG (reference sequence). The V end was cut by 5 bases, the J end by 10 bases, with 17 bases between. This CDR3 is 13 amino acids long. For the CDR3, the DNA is TGTGCCTGGCAGGCCGTGTCACAGGGAAAACTGTTTTTT. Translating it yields CAWQAVSQGKLFF.

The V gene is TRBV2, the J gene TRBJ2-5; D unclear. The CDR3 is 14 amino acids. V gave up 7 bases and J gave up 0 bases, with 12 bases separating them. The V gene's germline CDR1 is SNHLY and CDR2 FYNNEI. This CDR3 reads CASIPTGYQETQYF. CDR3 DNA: TGTGCCAGCATACCGACCGGGTACCAAGAGACCCAGTACTTC. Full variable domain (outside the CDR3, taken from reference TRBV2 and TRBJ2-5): EPEVTQTPSHQVTQMGQEVILRCVPISNHLYFYWYRQILGQKVEFLVSFYNNEISEKSEIFDDQFSVERPDGSNFTLKIRSTKLEDSAMYFCASIPTGYQETQYFGPGTRLLVL.

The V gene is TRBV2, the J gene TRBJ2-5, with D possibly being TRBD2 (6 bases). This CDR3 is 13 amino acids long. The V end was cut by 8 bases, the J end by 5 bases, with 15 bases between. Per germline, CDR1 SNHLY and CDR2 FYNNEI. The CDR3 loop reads CASSGVERETQYF. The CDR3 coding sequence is TGTGCCAGCTCGGGAGTTGAAAGGGAGACCCAGTACTTC. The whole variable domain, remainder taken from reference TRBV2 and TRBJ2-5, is EPEVTQTPSHQVTQMGQEVILRCVPISNHLYFYWYRQILGQKVEFLVSFYNNEISEKSEIFDDQFSVERPDGSNFTLKIRSTKLEDSAMYFCASSGVERETQYFGPGTRLLVL.

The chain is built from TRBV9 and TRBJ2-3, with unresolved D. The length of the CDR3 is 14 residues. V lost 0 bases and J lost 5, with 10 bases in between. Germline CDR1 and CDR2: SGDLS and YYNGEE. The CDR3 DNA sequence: TGTGCCAGCAGCGTAGCTTATAGAGGAGATACGCAGTATTTT. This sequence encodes CASSVAYRGDTQYF. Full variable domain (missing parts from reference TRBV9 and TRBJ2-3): DSGVTQTPKHLITATGQRVTLRCSPRSGDLSVYWYQQSLDQGLQFLIQYYNGEERAKGNILERFSAQQFPDLHSELNLSSLELGDSALYFCASSVAYRGDTQYFGPGTRLTVL.

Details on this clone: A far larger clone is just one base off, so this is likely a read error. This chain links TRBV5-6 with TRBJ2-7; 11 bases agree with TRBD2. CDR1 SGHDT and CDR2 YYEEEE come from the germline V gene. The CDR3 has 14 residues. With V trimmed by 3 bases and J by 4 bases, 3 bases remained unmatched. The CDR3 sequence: CASSSGTSGYEQYF. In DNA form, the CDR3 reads TGTGCCAGCAGCTCCGGGACTAGCGGATACGAGCAGTACTTC.

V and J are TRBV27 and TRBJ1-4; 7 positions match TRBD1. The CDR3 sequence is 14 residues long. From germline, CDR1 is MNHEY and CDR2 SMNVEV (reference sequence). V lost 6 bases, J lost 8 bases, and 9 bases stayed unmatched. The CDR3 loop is CASRTTGKGEKLFF. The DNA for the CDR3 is TGTGCCAGCAGGACGACAGGGAAGGGGGAAAAACTGTTTTTT.

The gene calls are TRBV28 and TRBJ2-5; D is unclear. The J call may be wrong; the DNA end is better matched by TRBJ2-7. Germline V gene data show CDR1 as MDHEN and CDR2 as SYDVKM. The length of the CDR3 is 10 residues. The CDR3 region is CATATYEQYF. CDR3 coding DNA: TGTGCCACCGCTACTTACGAGCAGTACTTC.

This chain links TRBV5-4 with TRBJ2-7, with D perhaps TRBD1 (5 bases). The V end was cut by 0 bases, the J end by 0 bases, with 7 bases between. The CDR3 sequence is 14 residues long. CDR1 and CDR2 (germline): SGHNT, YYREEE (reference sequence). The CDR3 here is CASSLGQTSYEQYF. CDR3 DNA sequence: TGTGCCAGCAGCTTGGGACAGACCTCCTACGAGCAGTACTTC.

Here the CDR3 DNA reads TGTGCCAGCAGCTTAGCGTGGGAGGAGGCAGATACGCAGTATTTT. This gives the protein CASSLAWEEADTQYF. The genes are TRBV7-9 and TRBJ2-3; D possibly corresponds to TRBD2 (6 bases). Germline CDR1 and CDR2: SEHNR and FQNEAQ (reference sequence). Trimming removed 0 bases at V and 4 bases at J, with 11 bases between. The CDR3 extends over 15 amino acids.

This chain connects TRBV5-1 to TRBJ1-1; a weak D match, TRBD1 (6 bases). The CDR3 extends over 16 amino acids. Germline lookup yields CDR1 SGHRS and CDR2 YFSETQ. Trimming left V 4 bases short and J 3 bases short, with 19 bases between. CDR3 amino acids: CASSTFRQDGDTEAFF. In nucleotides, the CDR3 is TGCGCCAGCAGCACCTTTAGACAGGACGGAGACACTGAAGCTTTCTTT. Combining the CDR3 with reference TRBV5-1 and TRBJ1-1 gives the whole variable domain KAGVTQTPRYLIKTRGQQVTLSCSPISGHRSVSWYQQTPGQGLQFLFEYFSETQRNKGNFPGRFSGRQFSNSRSEMNVSTLELGDSALYLCASSTFRQDGDTEAFFGQGTRLTVV.

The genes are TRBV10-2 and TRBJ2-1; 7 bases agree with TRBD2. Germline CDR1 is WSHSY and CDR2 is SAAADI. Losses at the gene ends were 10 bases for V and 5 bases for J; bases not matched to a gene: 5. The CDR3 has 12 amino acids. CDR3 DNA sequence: TGCGCCACGGGGACTACGAACAATGAGCAGTTCTTC. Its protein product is CATGTTNNEQFF.

The CDR3 DNA reads TGTGCCACCTCCTTCGGGAGGGGGACCAAAAACATTCAGTACTTC. It specifies CATSFGRGTKNIQYF. This chain joins TRBV6-1 and TRBJ2-4; 8 positions agree with TRBD2. Trimming cost V 10 bases and J 2 bases; bases outside gene matches: 10. CDR1 MNHNS and CDR2 SASEGT come from the germline V gene. CDR3 length: 15 residues.

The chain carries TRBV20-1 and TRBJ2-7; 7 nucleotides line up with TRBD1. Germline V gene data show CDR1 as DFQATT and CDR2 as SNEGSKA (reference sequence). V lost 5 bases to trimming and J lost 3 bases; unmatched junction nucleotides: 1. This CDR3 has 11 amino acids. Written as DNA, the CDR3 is TGCAGTGCTCCAGGGGGCTACGAGCAGTACTTC. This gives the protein CSAPGGYEQYF.

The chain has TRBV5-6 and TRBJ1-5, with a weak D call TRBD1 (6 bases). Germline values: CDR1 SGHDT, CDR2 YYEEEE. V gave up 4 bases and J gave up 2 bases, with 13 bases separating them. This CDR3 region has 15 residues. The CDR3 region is CASSPNGGGNQPQHF. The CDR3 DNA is TGTGCCAGCAGCCCCAATGGGGGCGGCAATCAGCCCCAGCATTTT.

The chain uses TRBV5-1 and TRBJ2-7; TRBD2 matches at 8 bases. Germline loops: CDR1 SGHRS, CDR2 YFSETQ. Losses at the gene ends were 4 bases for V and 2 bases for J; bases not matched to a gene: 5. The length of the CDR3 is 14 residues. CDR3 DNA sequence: TGCGCCAGCAGCCCTCGGGGGGGGGCCTACGAGCAGTACTTC. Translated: CASSPRGGAYEQYF.

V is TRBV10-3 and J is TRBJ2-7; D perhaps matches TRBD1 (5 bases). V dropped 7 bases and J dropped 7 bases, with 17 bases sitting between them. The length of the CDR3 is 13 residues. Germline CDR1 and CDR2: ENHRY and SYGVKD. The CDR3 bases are TGTGCCATCAACCAGGGCCCCTATGATGAGCAGTACTTC. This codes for CAINQGPYDEQYF.

The CDR3 reads CASSLGQGLGSYNEQFF. DNA for the CDR3: TGTGCCAGCAGCTTAGGACAGGGGCTGGGCTCCTACAATGAGCAGTTCTTC. This chain connects TRBV7-9 to TRBJ2-1; 8 nucleotides align to TRBD1. Germline assignment: CDR1 SEHNR and CDR2 FQNEAQ (reference sequence). With 1 base clipped from V and 0 bases from J, the junction kept 5 bases outside the gene matches. The CDR3 consists of 17 residues.